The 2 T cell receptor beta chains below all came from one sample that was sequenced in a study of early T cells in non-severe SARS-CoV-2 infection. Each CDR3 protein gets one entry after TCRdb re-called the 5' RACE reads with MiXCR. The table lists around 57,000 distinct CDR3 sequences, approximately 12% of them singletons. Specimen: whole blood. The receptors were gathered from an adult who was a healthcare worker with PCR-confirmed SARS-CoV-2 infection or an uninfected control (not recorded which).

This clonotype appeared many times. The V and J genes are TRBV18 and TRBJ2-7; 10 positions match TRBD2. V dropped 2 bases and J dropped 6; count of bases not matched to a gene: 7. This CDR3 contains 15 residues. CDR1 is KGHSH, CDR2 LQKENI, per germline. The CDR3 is CASSPSGTSATEQYF. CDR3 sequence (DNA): TGTGCCAGCTCACCATCCGGGACTAGCGCGACCGAGCAGTACTTC.

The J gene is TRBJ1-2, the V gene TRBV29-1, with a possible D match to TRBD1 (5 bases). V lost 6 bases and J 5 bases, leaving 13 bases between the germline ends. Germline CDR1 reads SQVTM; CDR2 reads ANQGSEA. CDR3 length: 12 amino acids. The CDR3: CSVYDSYYGYTF. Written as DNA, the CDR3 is TGCAGCGTCTATGACAGTTATTATGGCTACACCTTC.